This passage covers 3 T cell receptor beta chains from one sample sequenced in a study of cytomegalovirus exposure and HLA in healthy donors. PCR used 60 Vbeta primers and 13 Jbeta primers. Sequenced by immunoSEQ multiplex PCR; TCRdb stores in-frame clones only, minus some. The table includes 150,000 to 200,000 clones, approximately 67% detected once. The sample comprised PBMCs. The receptor set was obtained from a man aged 35 to 55 in good health and CMV-seronegative.

This clone was counted a few times. The chain joins TRBV5-1 to TRBJ1-2, with 7 bases that match TRBD1. There are 15 residues in the CDR3. The germline gives CDR1 SGHRS, CDR2 YFSETQ. J lost 8 bases, V lost 0 bases, and 10 bases had no gene match. The CDR3 reads CASSLGTGSVPGYTF. In DNA, the CDR3 is TGCGCCAGCAGCTTGGGGACAGGTAGCGTACCAGGCTACACCTTC.

This clone has just a few counts. The chain recombines TRBV30 with TRBJ2-1; 8 bases are shared with TRBD2. Germline trimming cut 1 base from V and 7 bases from J; bases unmatched to any gene: 9. Germline V gene lookup returns CDR1 GTSNPN and CDR2 SVGIG (reference sequence). The length of the CDR3 is 15 residues. The CDR3 DNA reads as TGTGCCTGGAGTGCGACTAGCGAAATTTCGAATGAGCAGTTCTTC. Translated: CAWSATSEISNEQFF. The full variable domain, with the rest looked up from reference TRBV30 and TRBJ2-1, is SQTIHQWPATLVQPVGSPLSLECTVEGTSNPNLYWYRQAAGRGLQLLFYSVGIGQISSEVPQNLSASRPQDRQFILSSKKLLLSDSGFYLCAWSATSEISNEQFFGPGTRLTVL.

The V call is TRBV11-3, the J call TRBJ2-5; the D is unclear. CDR1 is SGHNT, CDR2 YENEEA, per germline. There are 15 residues in the CDR3. Trimming removed 1 base from V and 1 base from J, with 10 bases in between. CDR3 DNA: TGTGCCAGCAGCTTAGGACTCTCGGGCCAAGAGACCCAGTACTTC. Translation gives CASSLGLSGQETQYF.